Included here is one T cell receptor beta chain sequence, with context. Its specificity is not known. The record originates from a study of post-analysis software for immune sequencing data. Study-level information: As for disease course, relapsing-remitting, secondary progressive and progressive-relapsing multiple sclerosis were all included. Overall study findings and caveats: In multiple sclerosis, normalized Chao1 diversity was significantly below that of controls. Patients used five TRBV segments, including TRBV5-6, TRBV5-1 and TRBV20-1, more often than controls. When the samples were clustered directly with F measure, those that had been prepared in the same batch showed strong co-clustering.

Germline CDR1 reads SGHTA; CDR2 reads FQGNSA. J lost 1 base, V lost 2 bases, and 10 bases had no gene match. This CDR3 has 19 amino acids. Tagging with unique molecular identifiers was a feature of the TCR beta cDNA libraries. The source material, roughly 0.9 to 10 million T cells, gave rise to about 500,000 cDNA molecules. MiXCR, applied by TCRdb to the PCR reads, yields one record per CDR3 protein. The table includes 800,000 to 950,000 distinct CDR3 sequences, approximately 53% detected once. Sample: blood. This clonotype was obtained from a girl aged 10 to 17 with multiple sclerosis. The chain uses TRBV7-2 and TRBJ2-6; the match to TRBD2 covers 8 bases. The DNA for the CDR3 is TGTGCCAGCAGCTTATTACTTAGCGGGATACTGTCTGGGGCCAACGTCCTGACTTTC. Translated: CASSLLLSGILSGANVLTF.